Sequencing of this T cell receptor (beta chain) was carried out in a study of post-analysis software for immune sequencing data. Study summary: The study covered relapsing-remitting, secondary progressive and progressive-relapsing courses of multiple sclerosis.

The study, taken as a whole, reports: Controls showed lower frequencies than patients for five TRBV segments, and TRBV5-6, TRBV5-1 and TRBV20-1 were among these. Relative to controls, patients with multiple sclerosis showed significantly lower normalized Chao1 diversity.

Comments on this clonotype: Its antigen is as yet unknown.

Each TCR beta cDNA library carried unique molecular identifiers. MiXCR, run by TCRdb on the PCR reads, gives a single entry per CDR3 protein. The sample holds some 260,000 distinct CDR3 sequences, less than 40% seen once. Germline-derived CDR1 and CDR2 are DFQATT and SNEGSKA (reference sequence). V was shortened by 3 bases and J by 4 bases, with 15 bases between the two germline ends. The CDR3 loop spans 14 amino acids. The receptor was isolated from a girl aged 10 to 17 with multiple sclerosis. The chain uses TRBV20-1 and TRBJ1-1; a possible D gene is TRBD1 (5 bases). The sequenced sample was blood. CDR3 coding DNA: TGCAGTGCTAGGGGGCCCGCGGGGGGCACTGAAGCTTTCTTT. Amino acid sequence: CSARGPAGGTEAFF.